This T cell receptor (beta chain) was profiled in a study of shared clonotypes between healthy human individuals. Assay runs were performed at deep level. Generated by immunoSEQ multiplex PCR, the TCRdb table keeps only in-frame clones and is missing some. The sample lists roughly 1 million clones, 60% to 80% occurring once. The CDR3 is made up of 16 amino acids. From germline, CDR1 is SGHAT and CDR2 FQNNGV. V dropped 5 bases and J dropped 4 bases, with 19 bases sitting between them. The chain is built from TRBV11-2 and TRBJ2-3, with D perhaps TRBD1 (6 bases). The sequencing input was memory CD4+ T cells sorted from blood. Sample subset: CD45RA-negative fraction. The TCR sequence derives from a man younger than 30 in good health. CDR3 loop: CASSINWGQVADTQYF. The CDR3 bases are TGTGCCAGCAGCATAAACTGGGGGCAGGTCGCAGATACGCAGTATTTT.